This T cell receptor (beta chain) was identified in a study of blood T cells in healthy people across ages. A J-beta primer mix and a sample-barcoded 5' primer were used in a second PCR of about 7 to 11 cycles. Every sample produced at least 3 million CDR3-containing paired-end reads. TCRdb re-called the 5' RACE reads with MiXCR, one entry per CDR3 protein. The table lists about 900,000 distinct CDR3 sequences, around 46% of them singletons. Every donor gave 9 to 10 milliliters of peripheral blood. Each sample yielded at least 6 micrograms of PBMC total RNA. The source of this sequence is a man aged 25 to 40 in good health. Sequencing input: blood.

Here the CDR3 reads CASSQDPFGNLGTDTQYF. CDR3 sequence (DNA): TGTGCCAGCAGCCAAGATCCTTTTGGCAACCTGGGCACAGATACGCAGTATTTT. The chain is built from TRBV4-2 and TRBJ2-3, with unresolved D. The V and J ends lost 0 bases and 1 base respectively, with 17 bases between them. Germline V lookup: CDR1 LGHNA, CDR2 YNFKEQ. The CDR3 extends over 18 amino acids.